This TCR beta chain was observed in a study of blood T cell repertoires in COVID-19. The length of the CDR3 is 16 residues. CDR1 and CDR2 from the germline V gene are MNHEY and SMNVEV (reference sequence). V was clipped by 5 bases and J by 5 bases; unmatched bases: 12. Clones were read by immunoSEQ multiplex PCR, and TCRdb kept only the in-frame ones, dropping some. This sample has about 330,000 clones, with roughly 85% found just once. The receptor's source is a human donor in a cohort sampled during active COVID-19. The sample was peripheral blood. The chain has TRBV27 and TRBJ2-1; TRBD2 agrees at 7 bases. The CDR3 loop reads CASSPRGVGLHNEQFF. CDR3 bases: TGTGCCAGCAGTCCACGTGGGGTGGGACTACACAATGAGCAGTTCTTC.